A single sample is the source of the 5 T cell receptor beta chains below, sequenced in a study of cytomegalovirus exposure and HLA in healthy donors. The PCR made use of 60 Vbeta and 13 Jbeta primers. Here immunoSEQ multiplex PCR was the method, and the copy in TCRdb shows in-frame clones only, minus some. The profile shows approximately 160,000 clones, about 80% of them singletons. Input material: PBMCs. All receptors come from a man younger than 45 in good health and CMV-seropositive.

The chain couples TRBV4-1 to TRBJ1-6, with D hard to call. Trimming shortened V by 0 bases and J by 9 bases, and 6 bases separated the two germline ends. CDR3 length: 13 residues. CDR1 is MGHRA, CDR2 YSYEKL, per germline. For the CDR3, the DNA is TGCGCCAGCAGCCAAGATCCCGGTTCACCCCTCCACTTT. Its protein is CASSQDPGSPLHF.

This clone was seen just once. V and J are TRBV6-5 and TRBJ2-3; D remains ambiguous. V was cut by 0 bases and J by 0 bases, with 7 bases left in between. In germline, CDR1 is MNHEY, CDR2 SVGAGI. The CDR3 consists of 15 residues. The CDR3 is CASSYSRSSTDTQYF. As DNA, the CDR3 is TGTGCCAGCAGTTACTCGAGGTCCAGCACAGATACGCAGTATTTT.

In its sample, this clone was seen a few times. The chain combines TRBV6-1 with TRBJ2-3; D perhaps matches TRBD1 (5 bases). CDR1 MNHNS and CDR2 SASEGT come from the germline V gene. The ends were cut back, 2 bases at V and 6 bases at J, with 15 bases in the middle. The CDR3 is 15 amino acids. The CDR3 coding sequence is TGTGCCAGCAGTGAATCGACAGCCAACCGGGATACGCAGTATTTT. Its translation: CASSESTANRDTQYF.

CDR3 coding DNA: TGTGCCAGCAGTGTCCGGGACAGGGGTACCTACGAGCAGTACTTC. Its protein product is CASSVRDRGTYEQYF. The chain couples TRBV6-1 to TRBJ2-7; TRBD1 matches at 10 bases. This CDR3 region has 15 residues. Trimming cost V 4 bases and J 2 bases; bases outside gene matches: 5. Germline CDR1 and CDR2: MNHNS and SASEGT.

CDR3: CASSLTAGGFYEQYF. The CDR3 region has the DNA TGTGCCAGCAGCTTAACGGCAGGGGGTTTCTACGAGCAGTACTTC. V gene TRBV7-2 combines with J gene TRBJ2-7, with TRBD1 matching 7 bases. The trim removed 2 bases at V and 3 bases at J, leaving 7 bases unmatched. CDR3 length: 15 amino acids. Germline assignment: CDR1 SGHTA and CDR2 FQGNSA.